This T cell receptor (beta chain) comes out of a study of cytomegalovirus exposure and HLA in healthy donors. About the study: An earlier analysis identified 120 million or so unique TCR beta sequences in about 200 million T cells.

In the PCR, 60 Vbeta and 13 Jbeta primers were used. The protocol was immunoSEQ multiplex PCR, while the TCRdb copy is restricted to in-frame clones and leaves out a portion. Of approximately 220,000 clones in the sample, roughly 84% were seen once. V was trimmed by 0 bases and J by 4 bases, leaving 7 bases between them. This CDR3 region has 13 residues. Germline assignment: CDR1 SGHRS and CDR2 YFSETQ. Study findings and constraints: High sensitivity and specificity were reportedly achieved when the classifier diagnosed cytomegalovirus status. There were fewer than 200 TCR beta chains listed as cytomegalovirus-associated. A later analysis associated about 18,000 TCR beta sequences with HLA alleles at a 0.05 false discovery rate.

This clone was seen more than once but under ten times. Its antigen is still unknown. The gene calls are TRBV5-1 and TRBJ2-5, with D perhaps TRBD1 (6 bases). The specimen was PBMCs. This clonotype was sampled from a boy between 2 and 15 years old in good health and CMV-seronegative. CDR3 nucleotides: TGCGCCAGCAGCTTGGGAGGGGGAGAGACCCAGTACTTC. Protein: CASSLGGGETQYF.